This T cell receptor beta chain derives from a study of control samples from healthy donors and cancer patients. This table comes from immunoSEQ multiplex PCR, and its TCRdb copy is limited to in-frame clones, with some not included. The repertoire holds 150,000 to 200,000 clones, with over 85% as singletons. The germline gives CDR1 LNHDA, CDR2 SQIVND (reference sequence). The CDR3 has 17 residues. Trimming removed 4 bases from V and 3 bases from J; junction bases left unmatched: 11. The sequence came from a man aged 25-40 years in good health. The sample comprised blood. The V call is TRBV19, the J call TRBJ2-7; TRBD2 agrees at 11 bases. This CDR3 is CASSTLRLAGGNYEQYF. DNA of the CDR3: TGTGCCAGTAGTACCCTGAGGCTAGCGGGAGGTAACTACGAGCAGTACTTC.